This TCR beta chain was identified during a study of blood T cell repertoires in COVID-19. Study-wide background: Samples of COVID-19 (acute and convalescent) were obtained from the United States, Italy and Spain. Nucleic acid was either cDNA or gDNA, and it came from T cells, B-cell-depleted T cells, or PBMCs.

This table comes from immunoSEQ multiplex PCR, and its TCRdb copy is limited to in-frame clones, with some not included. The data show fewer than 65,000 clones, with almost 85% seen just once and roughly 3.2% held by the top ten. CDR1 is WSHSY and CDR2 is SAAADI in the germline V gene. The CDR3 covers 13 residues. V lost 3 bases, J lost 4 bases, and 9 bases lay in between. The V and J genes are TRBV10-2 and TRBJ1-1, with D unclear. This TCR derives from a man aged 60-69 years with acute or convalescent COVID-19. Sequencing was performed on peripheral blood. The CDR3: CASSDMGSTEAFF. CDR3 in DNA: TGCGCCAGCAGTGATATGGGGAGCACTGAAGCTTTCTTT.